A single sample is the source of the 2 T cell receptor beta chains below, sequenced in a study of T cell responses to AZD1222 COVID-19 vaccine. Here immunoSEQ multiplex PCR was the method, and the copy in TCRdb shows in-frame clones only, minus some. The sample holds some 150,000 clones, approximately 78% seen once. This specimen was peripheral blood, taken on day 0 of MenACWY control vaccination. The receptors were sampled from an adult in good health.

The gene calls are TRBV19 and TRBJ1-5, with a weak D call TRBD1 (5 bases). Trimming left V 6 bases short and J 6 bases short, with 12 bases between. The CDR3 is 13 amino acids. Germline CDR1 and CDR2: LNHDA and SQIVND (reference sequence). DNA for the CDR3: TGTGCCAGTAGCATCAAGAGGGGTCAGCCCCAGCATTTT. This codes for CASSIKRGQPQHF. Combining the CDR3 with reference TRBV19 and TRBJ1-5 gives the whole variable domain DGGITQSPKYLFRKEGQNVTLSCEQNLNHDAMYWYRQDPGQGLRLIYYSQIVNDFQKGDIAEGYSVSREKKESFPLTVTSAQKNPTAFYLCASSIKRGQPQHFGDGTRLSIL.

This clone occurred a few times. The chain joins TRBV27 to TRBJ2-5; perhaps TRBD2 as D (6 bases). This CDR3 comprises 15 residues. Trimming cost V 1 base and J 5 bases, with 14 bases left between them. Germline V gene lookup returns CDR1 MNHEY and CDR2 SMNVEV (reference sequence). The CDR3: CASSLWGLSRETQYF. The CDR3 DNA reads TGTGCCAGCAGTTTATGGGGACTGTCCAGGGAGACCCAGTACTTC.